This T cell receptor (beta chain) was obtained from a study of Ad26.COV2.S vaccination and SARS-CoV-2 variants. General study findings and limits: Once vaccination had occurred, spike-specific CD8+ and CD4+ T cell responses reportedly showed substantial breadth.

The treatment was: 19 received Ad26.COV2.S at low or high dose, single or two shots; several received placebo; per-sample allocation not given. Material that was analyzed had been drawn on day 63 after the first vaccine or placebo injection. As regards this clone: The antigen is unknown.

V shed 4 bases and J shed 6 bases, with 15 bases lying between them. The CDR3 runs 14 residues. The germline CDR1 and CDR2 sequences are SNHLY and FYNNEI. This table comes from immunoSEQ multiplex PCR, and its TCRdb copy is limited to in-frame clones, with some not included. The sample lists some 520,000 clones, around nine tenths occurring once. The chain recombines TRBV2 with TRBJ1-1; D is perhaps TRBD1 (6 bases). This TCR was sampled from a person between 18 and 65 years old who received the Ad26.COV2.S COVID-19 vaccine or a placebo. Here the sequenced sample was peripheral blood, taken in a trial of Ad26.COV2.S vaccine versus placebo. Written as DNA, the CDR3 is TGTGCCAGCAGTGCTACAGGGAGTGTGGCTGAAGCTTTCTTT. This sequence encodes CASSATGSVAEAFF.